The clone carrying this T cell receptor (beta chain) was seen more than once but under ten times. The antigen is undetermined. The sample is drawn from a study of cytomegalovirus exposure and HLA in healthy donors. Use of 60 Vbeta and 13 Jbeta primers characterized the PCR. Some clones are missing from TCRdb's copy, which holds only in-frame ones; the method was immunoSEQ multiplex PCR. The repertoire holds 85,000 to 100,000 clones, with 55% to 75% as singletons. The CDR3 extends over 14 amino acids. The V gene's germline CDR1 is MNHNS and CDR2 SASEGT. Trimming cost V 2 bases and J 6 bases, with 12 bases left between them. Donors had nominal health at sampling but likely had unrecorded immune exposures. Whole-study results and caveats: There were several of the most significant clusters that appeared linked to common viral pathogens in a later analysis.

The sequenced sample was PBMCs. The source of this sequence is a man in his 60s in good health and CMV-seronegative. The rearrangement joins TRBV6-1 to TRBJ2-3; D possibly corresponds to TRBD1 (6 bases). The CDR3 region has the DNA TGTGCCAGCAGTGAACCGGTCAGGGGCGATACGCAGTATTTT. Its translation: CASSEPVRGDTQYF.